This T cell receptor (beta chain) was profiled in a study of T cell changes during pregnancy in multiple sclerosis. This table comes from immunoSEQ multiplex PCR, and its TCRdb copy is limited to in-frame clones, with some not included. The table has around 80,000 clones, approximately 95% seen once; the top ten hold about 0.99%. This clone was detected once. The clonotype comes from a female donor in good health, enrolled as a control in a pregnancy study. The specimen was peripheral blood, collected in the second trimester of pregnancy.

The CDR3 protein is CASRPGLASTDTQYF. Written as DNA, the CDR3 is TGTGCCAGTAGACCGGGACTAGCTAGCACAGATACGCAGTATTTT. The V and J genes are TRBV19 and TRBJ2-3; 9 bases are a match to TRBD2. V shed 6 bases, J shed 0 bases, and the junction held 4 bases outside the gene matches. CDR1 and CDR2 (germline): LNHDA, SQIVND (reference sequence). This CDR3 has 15 amino acids.